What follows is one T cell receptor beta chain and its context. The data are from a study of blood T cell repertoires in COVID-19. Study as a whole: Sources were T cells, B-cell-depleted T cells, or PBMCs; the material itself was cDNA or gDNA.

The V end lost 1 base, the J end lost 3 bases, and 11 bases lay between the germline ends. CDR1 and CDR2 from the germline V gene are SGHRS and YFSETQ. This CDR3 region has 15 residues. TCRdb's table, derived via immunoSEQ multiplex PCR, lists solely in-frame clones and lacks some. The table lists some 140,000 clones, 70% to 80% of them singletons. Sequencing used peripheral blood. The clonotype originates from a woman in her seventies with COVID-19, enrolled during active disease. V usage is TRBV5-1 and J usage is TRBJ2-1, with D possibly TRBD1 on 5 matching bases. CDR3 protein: CASSLTGINYNEQFF. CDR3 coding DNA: TGCGCCAGCAGCTTGACAGGAATAAACTACAATGAGCAGTTCTTC.